The rows below give T cell receptor beta chains drawn from one sample of a study of blood T cell repertoires in COVID-19. TCRdb keeps only in-frame clones here, not all; method: immunoSEQ multiplex PCR. The table has over 350,000 clones, around nine tenths seen once; the top ten hold 0.9% to 1%. Sequenced input: PBMCs or T cells enriched from blood (not recorded which). The receptors here all came from a woman aged 25 to 39 with acute COVID-19. Both conserved end residues are part of each CDR3. The D gene is left open where the match is weak. Part of the rows lack a size; the others show once, few, many or a class for expanded clones.

clone_size	j_call	d_call	v_call	cdr3_nt	cdr3_aa
NA	TRBJ1-1	TRBD1	TRBV30	TGTGCCTGGAGACTACAGGGGGTGAACACTGAAGCTTTCTTT	CAWRLQGVNTEAFF
NA	TRBJ2-7	TRBD2	TRBV10-3	TGTGCCATCAGTGACAGCGCTAGCGGGGGGGTGAGGGAGCAGTACTTC	CAISDSASGGVREQYF
NA	TRBJ2-1	NA	TRBV7-3	TGTGCCAGCAGCTTGGGTGTCCTTCGGGGGTCCGATGAGCAGTTCTTC	CASSLGVLRGSDEQFF
once	TRBJ2-7	NA	TRBV25-1	TGTGCCAGCAGTGAAGGGGTCCGTTGGGGGCACGAGCAGTACTTC	CASSEGVRWGHEQYF
NA	TRBJ2-2	NA	TRBV7-7	TGTGCCAGCAGCTCCAGGACAGCAAACACCGGGGAGCTGTTTTTT	CASSSRTANTGELFF
NA	TRBJ1-3	TRBD1	TRBV7-3	TGTGCCAGCAGCTTAGACGGACAGGGCCGAAACACCATATATTTT	CASSLDGQGRNTIYF
NA	TRBJ1-1	TRBD1	TRBV6-5	TGTGCCAGCAAGGGACAGGGGGCAACTGAAGCTTTCTTT	CASKGQGATEAFF
NA	TRBJ2-7	TRBD1	TRBV10-2	TGCGCCAGCAGTGAGTTGACGGGAGTGCAGGGGGCATCGGCCTACGAGCAGTACTTC	CASSELTGVQGASAYEQYF
NA	TRBJ1-1	TRBD1	TRBV29-1	TGCAGCGTTGAACAGGTACAGGGGGCAGGCACTGAAGCTTTCTTT	CSVEQVQGAGTEAFF
NA	TRBJ1-2	NA	TRBV10-2	TGCGCCAGCAGTGAGGAAGTCGGCTATGGCTACACCTTC	CASSEEVGYGYTF
NA	TRBJ2-7	NA	TRBV11-2	TGTGCCAGCAGCTGTCGGGTGCAGGAGGTCTACGAGCAGTACTTC	CASSCRVQEVYEQYF
NA	TRBJ1-3	NA	TRBV7-9	TGTGCCAGCAGCCCAGGAAACACCATATATTTT	CASSPGNTIYF
NA	TRBJ2-5	NA	TRBV21-1	TGTGCCAGCCCAGGGGCAGTGGCCCAAGAGACCCAGTACTTC	CASPGAVAQETQYF
NA	TRBJ2-3	TRBD1	TRBV9	TGTGCCAGCAGCGAAACAGGGGGTCGTCGAACAGATACGCAGTATTTT	CASSETGGRRTDTQYF
NA	TRBJ1-1	TRBD1	TRBV9	TGTGCCAGCTCACTCAGAAGCCAGGGGGCTGAAGCTTTCTTT	CASSLRSQGAEAFF
NA	TRBJ1-2	TRBD1	TRBV27	TGTGCCAGCGGTGGGGGGACAGGGTCTTTCTACTACACCTTC	CASGGGTGSFYYTF
NA	TRBJ2-5	TRBD1	TRBV2	TGTGCCAGCAAATCGGGACAGGCCGACCAAGAGACCCAGTACTTC	CASKSGQADQETQYF
NA	TRBJ1-5	TRBD1	TRBV7-8	TGTGCCAGCAGCTTAGATCGGGACAGGGCCCAGCATTTT	CASSLDRDRAQHF
NA	TRBJ1-2	NA	TRBV18	TGTGCCAGCTCACCAGGCGGGGCTCCCGGTGGCTACACCTTC	CASSPGGAPGGYTF
NA	TRBJ2-3	NA	TRBV7-9	TGTGCCAGCAGCCCGCCGGCTGTAGCCGGTGGAAATACGCAGTATTTT	CASSPPAVAGGNTQYF
NA	TRBJ2-1	NA	TRBV10-2	TGCGCCAGCACACGAGGGATTTTTGGGGGGGGGCCCAATGAGCAGTTCTTC	CASTRGIFGGGPNEQFF
NA	TRBJ2-3	NA	TRBV24-1	TGTGCCACCAGTGTACAGAGCACAGATACGCAGTATTTT	CATSVQSTDTQYF
once	TRBJ1-6	TRBD1	TRBV19	TGTGCCAGTAGTTTCGGGGACAGCTCCTATAATTCACCCCTCCACTTT	CASSFGDSSYNSPLHF
NA	TRBJ2-7	NA	TRBV15	TGTGCCACCAGCCTAACCAGGAGGGGTTTCCACGAGCAGTACTTC	CATSLTRRGFHEQYF
NA	TRBJ2-3	TRBD2	TRBV27	TGTGCCAGCAGTTCCCTGGGGACTAGCGGGGGGTGGTACACAGATACGCAGTATTTT	CASSSLGTSGGWYTDTQYF
NA	TRBJ1-2	TRBD1	TRBV29-1	TGCAGCGTTAATGACAGGGCTAACTATGGCTACACCTTC	CSVNDRANYGYTF
NA	TRBJ2-3	TRBD1	TRBV13	TGTGCCAGCAGCGTTACGGGACAGAACACAGATACGCAGTATTTT	CASSVTGQNTDTQYF
few	TRBJ2-5	TRBD1	TRBV7-3	TGTGCCAGCAGCACGGGACAGGGGGAGACCCAGTACTTC	CASSTGQGETQYF
NA	TRBJ2-7	TRBD2	TRBV14	TGTGCCAGCAGCCCCCGGGGGGGGCCATACGAGCAGTACTTC	CASSPRGGPYEQYF
NA	TRBJ2-5	TRBD2	TRBV7-2	TGTGCCAGCAGCTTAGGGCGGGGGGGCGGCCAAGAGACCCAGTACTTC	CASSLGRGGGQETQYF
once	TRBJ2-3	TRBD2	TRBV5-4	TGTGCCAGCAGCCCCCCGACTAGCGGCCCGATCACAGATACGCAGTATTTT	CASSPPTSGPITDTQYF
NA	TRBJ1-4	TRBD1	TRBV2	TGTGCCAGCAGGGGACAGGGAAGGTTAGAAGAAAAACTGTTTTTT	CASRGQGRLEEKLFF
NA	TRBJ1-1	NA	TRBV3-1/TRBV3-2	TGTGCCAGCAGCCTTTCAGGGGACACTGAAGCTTTCTTT	CASSLSGDTEAFF
NA	TRBJ2-1	NA	TRBV5-1	TGCGCCAGCAGCGTCCTATCTGATGAGCAGTTCTTC	CASSVLSDEQFF
NA	TRBJ2-3	TRBD1	TRBV7-3	TGTGCCAGCACAGGGGGTACCACAGATACGCAGTATTTT	CASTGGTTDTQYF
NA	TRBJ1-6	TRBD1	TRBV11-2	TGTGCCAGCAGCTTAGCCCCGCAGGGGGTGAGCTCCTATAATTCACCCCTCCACTTT	CASSLAPQGVSSYNSPLHF